These T cell receptor beta chains were read from a single sample in a study of response to subunit inactivated influenza vaccine. From the RT-PCR reads, TCRdb called clonotypes with MiXCR, one entry per CDR3 protein. This repertoire shows over 800,000 distinct CDR3 sequences, approximately 21% found once; its top ten account for around 9.6%. The material was PBMCs from blood, obtained 5 days after vaccination. The receptors here all came from a man aged 50 to 59 who received an inactivated influenza vaccine. The CDR3 runs from the conserved cysteine through the conserved F or W. D genes are given only for firm matches. Size tells how often a clone was seen (once, few, many) or the class of an expanded clone, and some rows leave it out.

-	-	TRBV18	TRBJ1-1	TGTGCCAGCTCACCGGAGCAGGGGATTCGGACTGAAGCTTTCTTT	CASSPEQGIRTEAFF
TRBD2	few	TRBV5-1	TRBJ2-1	TGCGCCAGCAGCTTGTCAGCTAGCGGGGGATACAATGAGCAGTTCTTC	CASSLSASGGYNEQFF
-	-	TRBV7-9	TRBJ1-6	TGTGCCAGCAGCTTTACAGGTCAGGCCGAGAGATCACCCCTCCACTTT	CASSFTGQAERSPLHF
-	few	TRBV20-1	TRBJ1-5	TGCAGTGCTGAAGCCCGGGGGTCCTACAATCAGCCCCAGCATTTT	CSAEARGSYNQPQHF
-	few	TRBV7-2	TRBJ1-6	TGTGCCAGCAGCGAGCGGGCCCTCGGGGCCTCACCCCTCCACTTT	CASSERALGASPLHF
-	-	TRBV27	TRBJ2-7	TGTGCCAGCAGTGTTCTACCAAGATCCTACGAGCAGTACTTC	CASSVLPRSYEQYF
-	few	TRBV11-2	TRBJ2-3	TGTGCCAGCAGCTCGGTCCGGGGGCCCACAGATACGCAGTATTTT	CASSSVRGPTDTQYF
-	-	TRBV12-3/TRBV12-4	TRBJ1-1	TGTGCCAGCAGTTTAACAGCAAGAAACACTGAAGCTTTCTTT	CASSLTARNTEAFF
-	-	TRBV5-8	TRBJ2-6	TGTGCCAGCAGCTCGAGGACGGCCTCTGGGGCCAACGTCCTGACTTTC	CASSSRTASGANVLTF
TRBD1	-	TRBV28	TRBJ2-1	TGTGCCAGCACTTCCTTGGGACAGGCCTACAATGAGCAGTTCTTC	CASTSLGQAYNEQFF
-	few	TRBV4-1	TRBJ1-1	TGCGCCAGCAGCCAAGATATAACGTTGAACACTGAAGCTTTCTTT	CASSQDITLNTEAFF
TRBD2	-	TRBV29-1	TRBJ2-1	TGCAGCGTTAGGGGACTAGCGGGTTCGGATGAGCAGTTCTTC	CSVRGLAGSDEQFF
-	few	TRBV21-1	TRBJ2-7	TGTGCCAGCAGCGGACAATGGACAGGGAGGACTAACTACGAGCAGTACTTC	CASSGQWTGRTNYEQYF
-	few	TRBV29-1	TRBJ2-2	TGCAGCGTTGAACTACGGACACCCGGGGAGCTGTTTTTT	CSVELRTPGELFF
TRBD1	few	TRBV5-6	TRBJ1-5	TGTGCCAGCAGCGAGGGACAGGGGGTCGGTCAGCCCCAGCATTTT	CASSEGQGVGQPQHF
TRBD2	many	TRBV7-2	TRBJ2-5	TGTGCCAGCACCCTACTAGCGGGACAACAAGAGACCCAGTACTTC	CASTLLAGQQETQYF
TRBD2	-	TRBV10-3	TRBJ2-1	TGTGCCATCAGTGGGGACGGGGGGGCCTATGGGGAGCAGTTCTTC	CAISGDGGAYGEQFF
-	few	TRBV7-2	TRBJ2-3	TGTGCCAGCAGCTTAGTGCGGACGTCTTACACAGATACGCAGTATTTT	CASSLVRTSYTDTQYF
TRBD2	-	TRBV12-3/TRBV12-4	TRBJ2-1	TGTGCCAGCAGTTTAGGACCGGGACTAGCTCTCCCTGAGCAGTTCTTC	CASSLGPGLALPEQFF
TRBD1	few	TRBV10-3	TRBJ1-2	TGTGCCACTCGACAGGGGTACAATAACTATGGCTACACCTTC	CATRQGYNNYGYTF
-	few	TRBV6-2/TRBV6-3	TRBJ1-2	TGTGCCAGCAGCTCCGGGTCTCGGGTTTCGGGCTACACCTTC	CASSSGSRVSGYTF
-	-	TRBV10-3	TRBJ2-1	TGTGCCATCAGTGAGTCCATGACTAGCTCCTACAATGAGCAGTTCTTC	CAISESMTSSYNEQFF
TRBD1	many	TRBV6-1	TRBJ2-7	TGTGCCAGCAGTGAACGGACAGGGAGTTTCTACGAGCAGTACTTC	CASSERTGSFYEQYF
TRBD1	few	TRBV20-1	TRBJ1-1	TGCAGTGCGGTGGACAGGGTCGGCACTGAAGCTTTCTTT	CSAVDRVGTEAFF
-	-	TRBV20-1	TRBJ1-5	TGCAGTGCTCCCTCGACGGGAATCCATCAGCCCCAGCATTTT	CSAPSTGIHQPQHF
-	few	TRBV13	TRBJ2-1	TGTGCCAGCAGTTTCAGGGTTGGGTCCTACAATGAGCAGTTCTTC	CASSFRVGSYNEQFF
TRBD1	-	TRBV10-3	TRBJ2-7	TGTGCCATCAGCTGGCAGGGGGAGTCCTACGAGCAGTACTTC	CAISWQGESYEQYF